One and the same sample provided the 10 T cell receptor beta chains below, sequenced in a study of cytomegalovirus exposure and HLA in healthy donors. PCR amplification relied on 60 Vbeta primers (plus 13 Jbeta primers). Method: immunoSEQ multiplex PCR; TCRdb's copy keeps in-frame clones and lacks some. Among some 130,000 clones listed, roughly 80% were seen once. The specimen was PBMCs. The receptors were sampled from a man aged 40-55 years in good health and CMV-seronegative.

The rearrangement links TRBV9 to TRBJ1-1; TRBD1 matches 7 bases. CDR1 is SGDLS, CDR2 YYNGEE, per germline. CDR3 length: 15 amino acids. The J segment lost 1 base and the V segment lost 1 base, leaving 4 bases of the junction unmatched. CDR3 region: CASSVTGDSNTEAFF. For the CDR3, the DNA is TGTGCCAGCAGCGTAACAGGGGACTCGAACACTGAAGCTTTCTTT.

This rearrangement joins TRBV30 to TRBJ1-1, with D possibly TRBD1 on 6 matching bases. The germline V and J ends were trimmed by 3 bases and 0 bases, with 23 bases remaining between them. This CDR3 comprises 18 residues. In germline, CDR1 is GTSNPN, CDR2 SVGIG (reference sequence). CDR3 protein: CAWSPRGQGFRLNTEAFF. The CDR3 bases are TGTGCCTGGAGCCCCCGTGGGCAGGGGTTTAGGTTGAACACTGAAGCTTTCTTT.

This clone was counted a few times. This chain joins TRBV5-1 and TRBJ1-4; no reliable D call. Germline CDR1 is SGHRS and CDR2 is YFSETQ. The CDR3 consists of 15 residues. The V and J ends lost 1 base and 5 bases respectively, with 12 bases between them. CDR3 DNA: TGCGCCAGCAGCTTGATGGGCACCACGAATGAAAAACTGTTTTTT. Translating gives CASSLMGTTNEKLFF.

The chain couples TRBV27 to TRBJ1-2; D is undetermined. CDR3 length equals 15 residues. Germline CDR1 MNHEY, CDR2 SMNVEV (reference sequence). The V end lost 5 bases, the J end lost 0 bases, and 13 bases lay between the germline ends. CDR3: CASSLTPHANYGYTF. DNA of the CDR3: TGTGCCAGCAGTCTCACACCACACGCTAACTATGGCTACACCTTC.

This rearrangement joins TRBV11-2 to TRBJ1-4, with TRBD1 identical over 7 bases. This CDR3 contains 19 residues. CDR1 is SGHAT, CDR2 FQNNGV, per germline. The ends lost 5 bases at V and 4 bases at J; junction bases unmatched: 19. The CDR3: CASSLTLTGAPTHNEKLFF. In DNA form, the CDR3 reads TGTGCCAGCAGCCTTACCCTTACAGGGGCCCCTACCCATAATGAAAAACTGTTTTTT.

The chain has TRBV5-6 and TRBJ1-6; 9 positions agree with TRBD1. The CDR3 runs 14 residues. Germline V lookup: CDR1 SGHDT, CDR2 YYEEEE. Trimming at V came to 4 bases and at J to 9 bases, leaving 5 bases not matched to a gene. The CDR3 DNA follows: TGTGCCAGCAGCGATGGACAGGGGCCTTCACCCCTCCACTTT. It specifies CASSDGQGPSPLHF.

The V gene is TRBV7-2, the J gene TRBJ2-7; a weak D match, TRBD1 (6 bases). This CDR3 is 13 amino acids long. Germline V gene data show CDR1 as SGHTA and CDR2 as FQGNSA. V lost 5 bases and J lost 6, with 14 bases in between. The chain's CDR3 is CASSRDPQGEQYF. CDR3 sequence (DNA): TGTGCCAGCAGCCGGGACCCACAGGGCGAGCAGTACTTC.

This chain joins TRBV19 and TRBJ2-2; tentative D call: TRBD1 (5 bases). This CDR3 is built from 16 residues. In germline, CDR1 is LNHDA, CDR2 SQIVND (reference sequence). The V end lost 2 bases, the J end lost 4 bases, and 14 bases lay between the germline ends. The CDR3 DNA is TGTGCCAGTAGTATATCTGCAGGGTGGAGCACCGGGGAGCTGTTTTTT. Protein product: CASSISAGWSTGELFF.

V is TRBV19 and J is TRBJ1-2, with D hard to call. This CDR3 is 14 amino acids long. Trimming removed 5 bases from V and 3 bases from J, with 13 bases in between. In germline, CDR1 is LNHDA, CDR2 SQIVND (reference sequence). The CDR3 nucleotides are TGTGCCAGTAGTTTCCGGCGGCGGGACTATGGCTACACCTTC. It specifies CASSFRRRDYGYTF.

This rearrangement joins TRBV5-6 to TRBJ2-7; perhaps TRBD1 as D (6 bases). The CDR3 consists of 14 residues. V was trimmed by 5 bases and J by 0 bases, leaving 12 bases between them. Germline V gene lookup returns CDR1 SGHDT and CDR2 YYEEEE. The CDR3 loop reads CASRTQGSSYEQYF. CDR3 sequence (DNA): TGTGCCAGCAGAACACAGGGAAGCTCCTACGAGCAGTACTTC.